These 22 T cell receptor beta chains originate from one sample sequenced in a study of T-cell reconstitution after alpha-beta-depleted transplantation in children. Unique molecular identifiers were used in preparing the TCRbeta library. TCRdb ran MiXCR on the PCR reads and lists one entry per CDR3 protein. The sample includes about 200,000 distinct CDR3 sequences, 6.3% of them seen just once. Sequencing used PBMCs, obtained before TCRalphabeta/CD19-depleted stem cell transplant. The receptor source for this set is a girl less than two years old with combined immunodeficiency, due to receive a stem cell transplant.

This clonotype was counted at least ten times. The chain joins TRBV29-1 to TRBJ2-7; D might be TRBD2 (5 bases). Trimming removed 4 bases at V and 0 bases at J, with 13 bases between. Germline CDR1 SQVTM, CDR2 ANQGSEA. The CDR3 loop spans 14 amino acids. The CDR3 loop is CSVAGLRSSYEQYF. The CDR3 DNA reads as TGCAGCGTTGCCGGACTCAGGAGCTCCTACGAGCAGTACTTC.

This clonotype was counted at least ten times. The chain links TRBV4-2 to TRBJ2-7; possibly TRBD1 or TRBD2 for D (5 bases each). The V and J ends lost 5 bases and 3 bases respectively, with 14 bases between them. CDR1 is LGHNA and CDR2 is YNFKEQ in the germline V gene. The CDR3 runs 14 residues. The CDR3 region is CASSNRGPIYEQYF. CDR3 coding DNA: TGTGCCAGCAGCAATCGGGGCCCTATCTACGAGCAGTACTTC.

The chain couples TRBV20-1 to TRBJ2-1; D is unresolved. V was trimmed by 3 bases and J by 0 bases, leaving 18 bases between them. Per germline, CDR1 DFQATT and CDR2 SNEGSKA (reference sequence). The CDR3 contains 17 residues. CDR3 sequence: CSASGWVGSSSYNEQFF. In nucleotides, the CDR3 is TGCAGTGCTAGTGGATGGGTGGGCAGCAGCTCCTACAATGAGCAGTTCTTC.

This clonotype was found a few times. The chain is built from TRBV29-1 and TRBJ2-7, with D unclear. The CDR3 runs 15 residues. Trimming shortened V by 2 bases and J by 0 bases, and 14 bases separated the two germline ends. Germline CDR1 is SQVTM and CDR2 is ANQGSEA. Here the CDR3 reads CSVESAQSASYEQYF. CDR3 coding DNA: TGCAGCGTTGAATCAGCTCAATCGGCCTCCTACGAGCAGTACTTC.

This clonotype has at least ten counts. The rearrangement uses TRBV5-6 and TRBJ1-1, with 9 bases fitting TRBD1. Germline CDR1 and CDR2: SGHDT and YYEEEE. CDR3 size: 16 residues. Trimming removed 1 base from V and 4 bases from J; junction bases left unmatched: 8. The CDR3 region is CASSLRSGTGTTEAFF. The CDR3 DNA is TGTGCCAGCAGCTTGCGGTCTGGGACAGGGACCACTGAAGCTTTCTTT.

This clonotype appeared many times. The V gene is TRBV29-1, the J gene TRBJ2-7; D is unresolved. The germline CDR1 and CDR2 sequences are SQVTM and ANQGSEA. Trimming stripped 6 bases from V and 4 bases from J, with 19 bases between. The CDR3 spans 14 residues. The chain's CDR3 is CSVRGSPGLYEQYF. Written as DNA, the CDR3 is TGCAGCGTCAGAGGATCTCCCGGGTTATACGAGCAGTACTTC.

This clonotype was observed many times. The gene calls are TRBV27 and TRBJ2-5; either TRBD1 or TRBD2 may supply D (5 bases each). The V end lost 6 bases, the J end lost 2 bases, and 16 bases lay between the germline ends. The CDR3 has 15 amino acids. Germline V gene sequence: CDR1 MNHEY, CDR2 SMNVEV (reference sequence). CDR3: CASSPGTDYQETQYF. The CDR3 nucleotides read TGTGCCAGCAGCCCCGGGACGGATTATCAAGAGACCCAGTACTTC.

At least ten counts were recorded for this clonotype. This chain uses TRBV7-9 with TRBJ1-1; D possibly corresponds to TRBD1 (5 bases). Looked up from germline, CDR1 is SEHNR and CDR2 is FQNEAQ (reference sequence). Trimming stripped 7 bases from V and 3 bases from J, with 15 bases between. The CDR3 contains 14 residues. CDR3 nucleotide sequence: TGTGCCAGCATCCCAAAAGGGGCCCACACTGAAGCTTTCTTT. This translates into CASIPKGAHTEAFF.

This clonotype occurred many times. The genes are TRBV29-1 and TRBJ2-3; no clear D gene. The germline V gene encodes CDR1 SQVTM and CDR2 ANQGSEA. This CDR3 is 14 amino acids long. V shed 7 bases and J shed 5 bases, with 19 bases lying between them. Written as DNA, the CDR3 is TGCAGCGAGGCTGAAGAAGGGTCCAGAGATACGCAGTATTTT. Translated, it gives CSEAEEGSRDTQYF.

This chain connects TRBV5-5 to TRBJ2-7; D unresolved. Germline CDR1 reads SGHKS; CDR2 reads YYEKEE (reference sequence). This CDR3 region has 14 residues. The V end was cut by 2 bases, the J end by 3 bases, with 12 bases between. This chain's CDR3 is CASSFDPSIYEQYF. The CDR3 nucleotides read TGTGCCAGCAGCTTCGACCCCTCGATCTACGAGCAGTACTTC.

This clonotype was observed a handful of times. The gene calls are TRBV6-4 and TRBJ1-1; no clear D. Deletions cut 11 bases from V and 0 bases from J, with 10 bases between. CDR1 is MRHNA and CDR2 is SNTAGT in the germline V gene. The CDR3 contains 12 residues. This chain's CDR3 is CAPRSVNTEAFF. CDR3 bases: TGTGCCCCTCGATCCGTGAACACTGAAGCTTTCTTT.

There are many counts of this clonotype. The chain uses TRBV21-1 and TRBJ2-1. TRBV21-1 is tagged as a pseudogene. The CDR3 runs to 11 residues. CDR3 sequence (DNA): TGTGCCAGCAGCAAAGGGGCAGAGCAGTTCTTC. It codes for CASSKGAEQFF.

The CDR3 DNA sequence: TGTGCCAGCACCACAACCGGGACAAAGGAGACCCAGTACTTC. It yields the protein CASTTTGTKETQYF. The chain is built from TRBV7-9 and TRBJ2-5, with D possibly being TRBD1 (6 bases). Trimming shortened V by 7 bases and J by 5 bases, and 17 bases separated the two germline ends. The CDR3 runs 14 residues. Germline V gene sequence: CDR1 SEHNR, CDR2 FQNEAQ (reference sequence).

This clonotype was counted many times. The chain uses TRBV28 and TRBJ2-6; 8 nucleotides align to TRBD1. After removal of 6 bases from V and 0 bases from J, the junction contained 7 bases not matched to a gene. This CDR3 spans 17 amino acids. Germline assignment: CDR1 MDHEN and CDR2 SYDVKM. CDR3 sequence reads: CASRPEQGDSGANVLTF. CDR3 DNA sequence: TGTGCCAGCAGGCCCGAACAGGGGGACTCTGGGGCCAACGTCCTGACTTTC.

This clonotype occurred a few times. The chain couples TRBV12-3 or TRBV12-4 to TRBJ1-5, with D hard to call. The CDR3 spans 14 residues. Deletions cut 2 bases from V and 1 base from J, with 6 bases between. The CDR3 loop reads CASSLNPSNQPQHF. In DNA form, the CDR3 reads TGTGCCAGCAGTTTAAACCCAAGCAATCAGCCCCAGCATTTT.

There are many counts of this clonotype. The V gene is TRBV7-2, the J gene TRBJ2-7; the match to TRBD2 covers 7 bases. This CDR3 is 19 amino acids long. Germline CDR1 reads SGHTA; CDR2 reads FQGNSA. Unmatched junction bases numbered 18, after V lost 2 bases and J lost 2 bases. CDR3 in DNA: TGTGCCAGCAGCTTAACTCTCTTTTCGCTTGCGGGAGAACCCTACGAGCAGTACTTC. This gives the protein CASSLTLFSLAGEPYEQYF.

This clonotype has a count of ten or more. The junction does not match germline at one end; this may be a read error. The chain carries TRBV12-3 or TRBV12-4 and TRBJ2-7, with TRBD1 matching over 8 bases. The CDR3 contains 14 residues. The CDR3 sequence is CASSLGLTPGQVSF. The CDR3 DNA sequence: TGTGCCAGCAGTTTAGGACTAACCCCGGGACAGGTGAGCTTC.

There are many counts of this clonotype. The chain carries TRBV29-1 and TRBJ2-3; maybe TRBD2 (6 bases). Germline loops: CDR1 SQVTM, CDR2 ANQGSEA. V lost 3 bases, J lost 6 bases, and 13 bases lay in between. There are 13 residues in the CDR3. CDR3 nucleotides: TGCAGCGTTGATGATCGGGGGAGGGATACGCAGTATTTT. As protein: CSVDDRGRDTQYF.

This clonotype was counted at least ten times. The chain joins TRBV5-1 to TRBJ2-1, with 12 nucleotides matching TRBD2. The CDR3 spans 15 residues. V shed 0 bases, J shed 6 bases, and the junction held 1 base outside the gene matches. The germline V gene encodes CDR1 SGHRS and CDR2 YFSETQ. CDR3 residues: CASSLASGGANEQFF. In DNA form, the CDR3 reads TGCGCCAGCAGCTTGGCTAGCGGGGGGGCCAATGAGCAGTTCTTC.

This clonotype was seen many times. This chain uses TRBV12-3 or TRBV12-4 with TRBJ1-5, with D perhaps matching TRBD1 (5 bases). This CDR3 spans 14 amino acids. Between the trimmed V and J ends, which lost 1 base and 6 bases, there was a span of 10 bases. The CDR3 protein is CASSLGDQGQPQHF. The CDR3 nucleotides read TGTGCCAGCAGTTTAGGGGATCAGGGTCAGCCCCAGCATTTT.

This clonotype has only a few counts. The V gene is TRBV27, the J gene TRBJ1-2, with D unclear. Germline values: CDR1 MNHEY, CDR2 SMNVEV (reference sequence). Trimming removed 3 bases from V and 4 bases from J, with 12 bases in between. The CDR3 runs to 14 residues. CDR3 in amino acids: CASSFLKPVYGYTF. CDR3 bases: TGTGCCAGCAGTTTTTTAAAGCCAGTCTATGGCTACACCTTC.

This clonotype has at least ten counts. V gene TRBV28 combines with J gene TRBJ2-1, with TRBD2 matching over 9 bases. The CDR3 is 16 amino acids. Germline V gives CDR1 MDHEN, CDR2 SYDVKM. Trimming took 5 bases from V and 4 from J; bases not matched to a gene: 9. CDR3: CASSPIAGVVYNEQFF. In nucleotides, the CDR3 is TGTGCCAGCAGTCCCATAGCGGGAGTCGTTTACAATGAGCAGTTCTTC.